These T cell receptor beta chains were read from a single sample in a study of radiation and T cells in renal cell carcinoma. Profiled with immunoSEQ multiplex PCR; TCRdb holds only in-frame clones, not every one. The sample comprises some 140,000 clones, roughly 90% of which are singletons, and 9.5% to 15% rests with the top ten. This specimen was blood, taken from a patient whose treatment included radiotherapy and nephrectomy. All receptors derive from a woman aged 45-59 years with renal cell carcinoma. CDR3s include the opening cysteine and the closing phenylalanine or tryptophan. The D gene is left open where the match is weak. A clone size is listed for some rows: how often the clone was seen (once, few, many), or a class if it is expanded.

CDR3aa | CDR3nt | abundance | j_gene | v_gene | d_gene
CASSPQGARTEAFF | TGTGCCAGCTCACCCCAGGGGGCGAGGACTGAAGCTTTCTTT | . | TRBJ1-1 | TRBV18 | TRBD1
CSVETGTEAFF | TGCAGCGTTGAGACGGGGACTGAAGCTTTCTTT | few | TRBJ1-1 | TRBV29-1 | .
CASSQVFLGGRGSYNEQFF | TGCGCCAGCAGCCAAGTTTTTCTCGGGGGCAGGGGCTCCTACAATGAGCAGTTCTTC | . | TRBJ2-1 | TRBV4-1 | .
CASSMYGNDEKLFF | TGTGCCAGTAGTATGTATGGGAATGATGAAAAACTGTTTTTT | . | TRBJ1-4 | TRBV19 | .
CATSPARKSGGLKETQYF | TGTGCCACCAGCCCCGCTCGGAAGAGCGGGGGGCTGAAAGAGACCCAGTACTTC | . | TRBJ2-5 | TRBV15 | TRBD2
CASSYDGTGGRGYTF | TGTGCCAGCAGTTACGATGGGACAGGGGGAAGAGGCTACACCTTC | . | TRBJ1-2 | TRBV6-5 | TRBD1
CATFRDTQYF | TGTGCCACCTTCCGAGATACGCAGTATTTT | . | TRBJ2-3 | TRBV6-1 | .
CASSLLAGGPGSYNEQFF | TGCGCCAGCAGCTTACTAGCGGGGGGGCCCGGGTCCTACAATGAGCAGTTCTTC | . | TRBJ2-1 | TRBV5-1 | TRBD2
CASQWGVVGLSQPQHF | TGTGCCAGTCAGTGGGGGGTCGTGGGTTTATCCCAGCCCCAGCATTTT | once | TRBJ1-5 | TRBV19 | .
CAGGAYPYEQYF | TGTGCCGGCGGGGCGTACCCCTACGAGCAGTACTTC | . | TRBJ2-7 | TRBV6-1 | .
CASSPTTGGINTEAFF | TGTGCCAGCTCACCAACTACAGGGGGTATCAACACTGAAGCTTTCTTT | . | TRBJ1-1 | TRBV18 | TRBD1
CASSPYIEGGREQFF | TGCGCCAGCAGCCCCTATATAGAGGGGGGGCGTGAGCAGTTCTTC | . | TRBJ2-1 | TRBV5-1 | .
CASSPRVYEQYF | TGTGCCAGCAGCCCCAGGGTCTACGAGCAGTACTTC | . | TRBJ2-7 | TRBV7-8 | .
CASSLGPEYSNQPQHF | TGCGCCAGCAGCCTAGGGCCGGAATATAGCAATCAGCCCCAGCATTTT | . | TRBJ1-5 | TRBV4-1 | .
CASRKVDEQFF | TGTGCCAGCAGAAAAGTCGATGAGCAGTTCTTC | . | TRBJ2-1 | TRBV7-9 | .
CASSQDVGGRADTQYF | TGCGCCAGCAGCCAAGATGTGGGGGGGCGGGCAGATACGCAGTATTTT | . | TRBJ2-3 | TRBV4-3 | .
CASRFTGDRQPQHF | TGTGCCAGCAGATTCACAGGGGACCGTCAGCCCCAGCATTTT | once | TRBJ1-5 | TRBV27 | TRBD1
CASSPLSGGLYNEQFF | TGTGCCAGCAGTCCCCTTAGCGGGGGCCTTTACAATGAGCAGTTCTTC | once | TRBJ2-1 | TRBV2 | TRBD2
CASSRGQRSSYNEQFF | TGTGCCAGCAGCCGAGGACAGCGGAGCTCCTACAATGAGCAGTTCTTC | . | TRBJ2-1 | TRBV27 | .
CAWSVAEEAFF | TGTGCCTGGAGTGTCGCGGAGGAAGCTTTCTTT | few | TRBJ1-1 | TRBV30 | .
CASSARGSGGSETQYF | TGTGCCAGCAGCGCCCGGGGTAGCGGGGGGTCTGAGACCCAGTACTTC | once | TRBJ2-5 | TRBV11-3 | TRBD2
CASSWGGQAYEQFF | TGTGCCAGCAGCTGGGGGGGACAGGCGTATGAGCAGTTCTTC | once | TRBJ2-1 | TRBV11-2 | .
CASKAGYGYTF | TGTGCCAGCAAGGCGGGCTATGGCTACACCTTC | . | TRBJ1-2 | TRBV6-5 | .
CASSQDLNEKLFF | TGTGCCAGCAGCCAAGACCTTAATGAAAAACTGTTTTTT | . | TRBJ1-4 | TRBV4-2 | .
CASSQTTGFGNTIYF | TGCGCCAGCAGCCAAACCACAGGTTTTGGAAACACCATATATTTT | . | TRBJ1-3 | TRBV5-1 | .
CASSPGAGTGELFF | TGTGCCAGCTCCCCCGGGGCAGGGACCGGGGAGCTGTTTTTT | . | TRBJ2-2 | TRBV18 | .
CASSDRQGRLGLNTEAFF | TGTGCCAGCAGCGACCGACAGGGACGCTTGGGGTTGAACACTGAAGCTTTCTTT | . | TRBJ1-1 | TRBV9 | TRBD1
CASSLPAPKYQPQHF | TGTGCCAGCAGTTTACCGGCCCCCAAGTATCAGCCCCAGCATTTT | once | TRBJ1-5 | TRBV27 | .
CASSLSQDWSTEAFF | TGCGCCAGCAGCTTGTCGCAGGACTGGAGCACTGAAGCTTTCTTT | once | TRBJ1-1 | TRBV5-1 | .
CSVVAGGVGGELFF | TGCAGCGTTGTGGCAGGGGGCGTAGGCGGGGAGCTGTTTTTT | . | TRBJ2-2 | TRBV29-1 | TRBD1
CASSPWGQSNEKLFF | TGTGCCAGCAGCCCGTGGGGACAGTCTAATGAAAAACTGTTTTTT | . | TRBJ1-4 | TRBV7-2 | TRBD1
CASSWDSNNEQFF | TGCGCCAGCAGCTGGGACAGCAACAATGAGCAGTTCTTC | once | TRBJ2-1 | TRBV5-1 | TRBD1
CASSPSSTEVNTEAFF | TGTGCCAGCAGCCCTTCCTCGACAGAAGTGAACACTGAAGCTTTCTTT | few | TRBJ1-1 | TRBV19 | .
CASSIGWGPSYQETQYF | TGTGCCAGTAGTATAGGTTGGGGTCCTTCGTACCAAGAGACCCAGTACTTC | once | TRBJ2-5 | TRBV19 | .
CASSSILRRPVGQPQHF | TGTGCCAGCAGTTCCATCCTGCGACGGCCGGTCGGCCAGCCCCAGCATTTT | . | TRBJ1-5 | TRBV2 | .
CATSREGFGYTEAFF | TGTGCCACCAGCAGAGAAGGGTTCGGCTACACTGAAGCTTTCTTT | . | TRBJ1-1 | TRBV15 | .
CASSLRPGSSSYNEQFF | TGTGCCAGCAGCCTAAGGCCTGGTTCTAGCTCCTACAATGAGCAGTTCTTC | . | TRBJ2-1 | TRBV7-9 | .
CASSYAGVQETQYF | TGTGCCAGCAGCTACGCGGGGGTACAAGAGACCCAGTACTTC | . | TRBJ2-5 | TRBV5-4 | TRBD2
CASSLGRGGVSPLHF | TGTGCCAGTAGCCTCGGCCGGGGTGGCGTGTCACCCCTCCACTTT | . | TRBJ1-6 | TRBV19 | .
CASSPDPGQPNYGYTF | TGTGCCAGCAGTCCGGATCCGGGACAACCGAACTATGGCTACACCTTC | . | TRBJ1-2 | TRBV27 | .
CASSLGRAGTDTQYF | TGTGCCAGCAGCTTAGGCAGGGCGGGCACAGATACGCAGTATTTT | . | TRBJ2-3 | TRBV7-9 | .
CASSPPVQGYNEQFF | TGTGCCAGCTCACCCCCGGTACAGGGCTACAATGAGCAGTTCTTC | . | TRBJ2-1 | TRBV18 | .
CASSSGFRSYNEQFF | TGTGCCAGCAGCTCCGGGTTCCGCTCCTACAATGAGCAGTTCTTC | . | TRBJ2-1 | TRBV7-2 | .
CASSLEVQPNYGYTF | TGTGCCAGCAGCTTGGAAGTTCAGCCTAACTATGGCTACACCTTC | . | TRBJ1-2 | TRBV5-5 | .
CASSYVGRANEQFF | TGTGCCAGCAGTTACGTGGGCAGGGCTAATGAGCAGTTCTTC | . | TRBJ2-1 | TRBV6-6 | .
CASSRGDSPLHF | TGTGCCAGTAGTAGGGGGGACTCACCCCTCCACTTT | few | TRBJ1-6 | TRBV19 | .
CSVDGARGSPLHF | TGCAGCGTTGACGGCGCTCGGGGTTCACCCCTCCACTTT | . | TRBJ1-6 | TRBV29-1 | .
CASSLGTSGNSYEQYF | TGTGCCAGTAGCCTAGGGACTAGCGGAAACTCCTACGAGCAGTACTTC | . | TRBJ2-7 | TRBV19 | TRBD2
CAWSGGVSSPLHF | TGTGCCTGGAGTGGAGGGGTTAGCTCACCCCTCCACTTT | . | TRBJ1-6 | TRBV30 | .
CASNTGSSYNSPLHF | TGCGCCAGCAACACAGGGAGCTCCTATAATTCACCCCTCCACTTT | . | TRBJ1-6 | TRBV23-1 | .
CASMGRGYGYTF | TGTGCCAGCATGGGCAGGGGGTATGGCTACACCTTC | . | TRBJ1-2 | TRBV6-5 | TRBD1
CASSIGGGPPIQYF | TGTGCCAGTAGTATCGGGGGAGGGCCCCCCATTCAGTACTTC | . | TRBJ2-4 | TRBV19 | TRBD2
CASRTPVPQAPPYEQYF | TGCGCCAGCAGGACCCCGGTCCCACAGGCCCCCCCCTACGAGCAGTACTTC | . | TRBJ2-7 | TRBV5-1 | .